This T cell receptor beta chain was documented in a study of T cell responses to AZD1222 COVID-19 vaccine. CDR1 and CDR2 from the germline V gene are LNHDA and SQIVND (reference sequence). This CDR3 comprises 15 residues. The V and J ends lost 1 base and 2 bases, in that order; junction bases with no gene match: 4. Comments on this clone: As yet, its antigen is unknown.

Findings and limits, study-wide: Increases in Spike-specific TCR breadth and depth were seen after two AZD1222 doses. At 160-218 and 743-854, vaccine-associated CD4 TCRs were dominant, and they spanned spike. A reported finding is that nearly half of spike-specific TCRs target unmutated variant regions. It was only after the peak T cell response that any repertoires were sampled.

TCRdb's copy holds only in-frame clones and misses some; the assay was immunoSEQ multiplex PCR. The sample includes about 180,000 clones, more than 80% seen only once; the top ten take roughly 4%. This material consisted of peripheral blood, taken 28 days after the second dose of the MenACWY control vaccine. The receptor's source is an adult who received the MenACWY meningococcal vaccine as a control. The chain joins TRBV19 to TRBJ2-7; 8 nucleotides agree with TRBD2. The CDR3 nucleotides are TGTGCCAGTAGTATAGTTCCGGGAGGGCCCTACGAGCAGTACTTC. Protein: CASSIVPGGPYEQYF.